This entry is about one T cell receptor beta chain. Its target is not known. These data belong to a study of post-analysis software for immune sequencing data. General study points: Compared with controls, patients had more of about five TRBV segments, including TRBV5-6, TRBV5-1 and TRBV20-1. Samples from one preparation batch, clustered by F measure, grouped strongly together.

Unique molecular identifiers were carried by the TCR beta cDNA libraries. Some 500,000 cDNA molecules were recovered from an input of roughly 0.85 to 10 million T cells. TCRdb reanalysed the PCR reads using MiXCR and keeps one entry per CDR3 protein. The table lists about 820,000 distinct CDR3 sequences, about 50% of them singletons. Trimming shortened V by 3 bases and J by 0 bases, and 6 bases separated the two germline ends. The CDR3 is made up of 12 amino acids. The germline V gene has CDR1 DFQATT and CDR2 SNEGSKA (reference sequence). This TCR was sampled from a girl under 18 with multiple sclerosis. The V gene is TRBV20-1, the J gene TRBJ2-7; D is unclear. Source material: blood. The CDR3 nucleotides are TGCAGTGCTAGCACGAACTCCTACGAGCAGTACTTC. The encoded protein is CSASTNSYEQYF.